Listed here is a single T cell receptor beta chain. The data were taken from a study of control samples from healthy donors and cancer patients. Germline-derived CDR1 and CDR2 are MNHEY and SMNVEV (reference sequence). The CDR3 is made up of 18 amino acids. V dropped 6 bases and J dropped 1; count of bases not matched to a gene: 13. Profiling relied on immunoSEQ multiplex PCR, and the TCRdb table lists in-frame clones only, not all of them. The sample consists of some 79,000 clones, roughly 87% of them appearing once. The TCR originated in a woman in her 50s in good health. Material: blood. This chain connects TRBV27 to TRBJ2-3, with 10 bases identical to TRBD2. CDR3 protein: CASRRLGALAGGTDTQYF. CDR3 nucleotides: TGTGCCAGCAGGCGTCTGGGGGCTCTAGCGGGAGGCACAGATACGCAGTATTTT.